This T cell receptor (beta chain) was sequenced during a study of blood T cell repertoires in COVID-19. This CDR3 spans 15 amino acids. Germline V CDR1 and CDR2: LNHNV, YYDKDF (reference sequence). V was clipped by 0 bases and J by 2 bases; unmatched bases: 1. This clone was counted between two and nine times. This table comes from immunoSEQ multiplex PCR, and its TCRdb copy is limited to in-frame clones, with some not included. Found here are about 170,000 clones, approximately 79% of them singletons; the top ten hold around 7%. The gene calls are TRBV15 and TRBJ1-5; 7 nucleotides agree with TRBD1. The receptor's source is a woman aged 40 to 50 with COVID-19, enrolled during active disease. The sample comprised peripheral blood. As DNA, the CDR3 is TGTGCCACCAGCAGAGATGACAGGGGCAATCAGCCCCAGCATTTT. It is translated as CATSRDDRGNQPQHF. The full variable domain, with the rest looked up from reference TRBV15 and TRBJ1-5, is DAMVIQNPRYQVTQFGKPVTLSCSQTLNHNVMYWYQQKSSQAPKLLFHYYDKDFNNEADTPDNFQSRRPNTSFCFLDIRSPGLGDTAMYLCATSRDDRGNQPQHFGDGTRLSIL.